The 5 T cell receptor beta chains listed next were all sequenced from one sample in a study of T cells in Graves' hyperthyroidism and ophthalmopathy. The TCR beta CDR3 regions underwent amplification using RNA transcripts as the source. The HTBI primer set drove a first-round RT-PCR of the TCR CDR3. TCRdb independently ran MiXCR on the multiplex PCR reads; one entry per CDR3 protein. Of a few hundred thousand distinct CDR3 sequences in the sample, more than 12% were seen once. Sequenced sample: blood. These receptors originate from a woman aged 30 to 39 with Graves' hyperthyroidism.

This clonotype was seen repeatedly, ten times or more. This chain joins TRBV28 and TRBJ2-4; 8 positions agree with TRBD2. Germline trimming cut 7 bases from V and 11 bases from J; bases unmatched to any gene: 7. The V gene's germline CDR1 is MDHEN and CDR2 SYDVKM. The CDR3 is 12 residues long. The CDR3 region has the DNA TGTGCCAGCAAAGCGGGAGTGGGGGTTCAGTACTTC. Protein sequence: CASKAGVGVQYF. Together with reference TRBV28 and TRBJ2-4, the CDR3 gives the full variable domain: DVKVTQSSRYLVKRTGEKVFLECVQDMDHENMFWYRQDPGLGLRLIYFSYDVKMKEKGDIPEGYSVSREKKERFSLILESASTNQTSMYLCASKAGVGVQYFGAGTRLSVL.

This clonotype came up many times. The chain is built from TRBV5-1 and TRBJ2-1, with a possible D match to TRBD2 (5 bases). Germline CDR1 reads SGHRS; CDR2 reads YFSETQ. The CDR3 extends over 15 amino acids. Trimming shortened V by 2 bases and J by 3 bases, and 12 bases separated the two germline ends. CDR3 in amino acids: CASSLGGSGYNEQFF. Written as DNA, the CDR3 is TGCGCCAGCAGCTTAGGTGGGAGTGGCTACAATGAGCAGTTCTTC.

This clonotype was counted many times. The chain links TRBV11-2 to TRBJ1-2; no definite D call. V was pared by 5 bases and J by 8 bases, with 27 bases between. Germline CDR1 reads SGHAT; CDR2 reads FQNNGV. The CDR3 covers 17 residues. The CDR3 region has the DNA TGTGCCAGCAGCCTCCAGCCTTCCTGGCGTGGGAGTCAGGGCTACACCTTC. Its protein product is CASSLQPSWRGSQGYTF.

This clonotype was counted only a few times. The V gene is TRBV30, the J gene TRBJ1-1; no reliable D call. Germline V gives CDR1 GTSNPN, CDR2 SVGIG (reference sequence). This CDR3 has 13 amino acids. V lost 4 bases and J lost 0, with 9 bases in between. The DNA of the CDR3 is TGTGCCTGGATGAGGACTATGAACACTGAAGCTTTCTTT. As protein: CAWMRTMNTEAFF.

V and J are TRBV30 and TRBJ2-1; unclear D gene. V lost 1 base to trimming and J lost 5 bases, with 12 bases between them. From germline, CDR1 is GTSNPN and CDR2 SVGIG (reference sequence). The CDR3 runs 14 residues. The CDR3 nucleotides read TGTGCCTGGAGTGGGGCTAGAGGCCACAATGAGCAGTTCTTC. It encodes CAWSGARGHNEQFF.